This T cell receptor (beta chain) stems from a study of OX40 agonist ivuxolimab in advanced cancers. This clone has a handful of counts. Profiling relied on immunoSEQ multiplex PCR, and the TCRdb table lists in-frame clones only, not all of them. This table holds 90,000 to 150,000 clones, around 89% found once. The CDR3 is 14 residues long. CDR1 is SGHRS and CDR2 is YFSETQ in the germline V gene. Between the trimmed V and J ends, which lost 6 bases and 5 bases, there was a span of 15 bases. The chain employs TRBV5-1 and TRBJ2-1; possible D gene TRBD1, 6 bases. This specimen was CD4+ or CD8+ T cells sorted from blood, taken in a trial of the OX40 agonist ivuxolimab. The TCR comes from an adult with an advanced solid tumor such as melanoma, head and neck, liver or kidney cancer. CDR3 residues: CASTVDRTNNEQFF. The CDR3 nucleotides are TGCGCCAGCACGGTGGACAGAACTAACAATGAGCAGTTCTTC.